This T cell receptor beta chain emerged from a study of identical twins (dated by TCRdb to 2015 to 2016). Broadly, across the study: To test whether fetal clonotypes persist, this study deep-sequenced TCR alpha and beta repertoires from monozygotic twins, from unrelated adults of various ages, and from cord blood. To rule out contamination, the twin experiments were replicated at different times with different library preparation protocols. The full study reports these points: Abundant cord blood beta clonotypes carried fewer insertions; young adult naive repertoires showed a weaker similar trend, while memory repertoires showed none. In monozygotic twins, recombination models systematically underestimated out-of-frame TCR alpha sharing, but the models matched the sharing seen between unrelated individuals. Because the same donors could not be followed over many years, the conclusions depended on cross-sectional statistical analysis. The excess sharing between twins in beta out-of-frame sequences was weaker because fewer shared sequences reduced the signal-to-noise ratio. Compared with coincidental sharing between unrelated individuals, out-of-frame TCR alpha sequences shared between twins showed an excess of sequences with low generation probability. Zero-insertion analyses could be partly confounded by invariant T cells such as MAIT and iNKT, though diverse VJ usage argued against such confounding for most clonotypes.

Every donor in the study was a healthy Caucasian. This clonotype was seen just once. The target of this receptor is not known. There are no base qualities to consult, and no much larger clone falls within one base. The method was 5' RACE. Instrument on record: Illumina HiSeq 2000. A universal primer binding site was added through template switching, and the final cDNA carried a unique molecular identifier so that TCR cDNA molecules could be counted accurately. Specific primers in the conserved constant-segment region were used to synthesize first-strand cDNA for TCR alpha and beta chains. To control for contamination, every cDNA library was double barcoded, receiving both a SMART-Mk sample barcode and Illumina barcodes. TruSeq adapter sequences, together with Illumina sample barcodes, were added in two successive PCR steps. TCR alpha and beta cDNA libraries were sequenced on the Illumina HiSeq platform with custom primers. Per the original workflow: MiGEC was used to process raw reads and extract unique molecular identifiers, and MiXCR was used to find CDR3 positions. Recombination models were inferred per individual with the repgenHMM and IGoR tools using an EM algorithm. The tcR package in R was used for shared clonotype analysis, with sharing normalized by the product of cloneset sizes. To study raw recombination without the effects of thymic and clonal selection, out-of-frame nonproductive sequences were analyzed. Using fastp at Q25 and MiXCR, TCRdb reprocessed the public reads and kept productive beta chains. Each CDR3 protein gets just one entry, which takes the most common genes and DNA from the rows behind it. The V and J calls and clone size come from TCRdb's table, not from the authors' own analysis. The sample has 1,800,000 or so distinct CDR3 sequences on record, less than 35% of them singletons. Approximately 0.25% of the sample is in the top ten clones.

The receptor was isolated from a newborn girl in good health. Sequenced material: cord blood.

The DNA is as follows: TGCAGCGTCGGTGACAGGGGACAGAATCAGCCCCAGCATTTT. The translation is CSVGDRGQNQPQHF. The sequence is built from TRBV29-1 and TRBJ1-5, with 8 junctional bases fitting TRBD1. The germline V gene yields SQVTM for CDR1 and ANQGSEA for CDR2. From V the trimming removes 6 bases and from J it removes 4 bases, while the gene matches leave 8 bases of the junction unaccounted for. The CDR3 goes from the cysteine to the phenylalanine over 14 residues. The CDR3 DNA has 42 bases and is translated from base 1.